The clone carrying this T cell receptor beta chain has only a few counts. Its antigen is not known. This entry belongs to a study of response to subunit inactivated influenza vaccine. The germline gives CDR1 SQVTM, CDR2 ANQGSEA. This CDR3 is 13 amino acids long. The V and J ends lost 7 bases and 6 bases respectively, with 16 bases between them. Broader study findings: Authors proposed each seasonal influenza vaccination draws in few new T cells.

TCRdb reanalysed the RT-PCR reads using MiXCR and keeps one entry per CDR3 protein. The sample lists about 530,000 distinct CDR3 sequences, roughly 13% occurring once. The TCR comes from a middle-aged man who received an inactivated influenza vaccine. This specimen consisted of PBMCs from blood, obtained about 40 days after vaccination. The chain is built from TRBV29-1 and TRBJ2-4; maybe TRBD2 (6 bases). CDR3 sequence: CSAAGSGVNIQYF. The CDR3 DNA reads as TGCAGCGCCGCGGGATCCGGAGTAAACATTCAGTACTTC.